The clone carrying this T cell receptor (beta chain) was counted at least ten times. MiXCR, run by TCRdb on the 5' RACE reads, gives a single entry per CDR3 protein. This sample yields 80,000 or so distinct CDR3 sequences, of which more than 5% are seen a single time; 6.5% to 9% belongs to the top ten. This sample is drawn from a study of early T cells in non-severe SARS-CoV-2 infection. Germline V gene lookup returns CDR1 SGHVS and CDR2 FQNEAQ. The CDR3 extends over 18 amino acids. Trimming took off 4 bases at V and 0 bases at J, with 18 bases between the two ends. The gene calls are TRBV7-8 and TRBJ2-2, with TRBD2 as a possible D gene (6 bases). The sequencing input was whole blood. The sequence was collected from an adult who was a healthcare worker with PCR-confirmed SARS-CoV-2 infection or an uninfected control (not recorded which). The CDR3, as DNA: TGTGCCAGCAGCTGGAAGCGTCGCGGGATAACGAACACCGGGGAGCTGTTTTTT. Residues: CASSWKRRGITNTGELFF.